A selection of T cell receptor beta chains follows, all from one sample in a study of T cell repertoires in cytomegalovirus infection. These TCRs' antigens remain unknown. TCRdb passed the reads through MiXCR, listing each CDR3 protein once. The sample consists of 400,000 to 600,000 distinct CDR3 sequences, about 42% of them appearing once. Sequenced material: cultured PBMCs, taken from culture after CMV antigen stimulation. Receptors were obtained from a human donor in good health (CMV status not recorded). Some clones in this sample may be carry-over from other donors' samples. CDR3s include the opening cysteine and the closing phenylalanine or tryptophan.

V gene: TRBV7-2; CDR3 protein: CASTTGTHTQYF
V gene: TRBV6-1; CDR3 protein: CASRTPGQGYTGELFF
V gene: TRBV7-2; CDR3 protein: CASRITGTGDRGGYGYTF
V gene: TRBV7-2; CDR3 protein: CASSMGAGGYTF
V gene: TRBV28; CDR3 protein: CASEALGNEQFF
V gene: TRBV5-1; CDR3 protein: CASSLEGGNTEAFF
V gene: TRBV11-3; CDR3 protein: CASSPGWRGVNTEAFF
V gene: TRBV20-1; CDR3 protein: CSAAGGNLNTEAFF
V gene: TRBV6-1; CDR3 protein: CASREAQGIGNQPQHF
V gene: TRBV6-5; CDR3 protein: CASSQRTGRFNQPQHF
V gene: TRBV6-1; CDR3 protein: CASRRRRGDQETQYF
V gene: TRBV7-2; CDR3 protein: CASPEDFF
V gene: TRBV7-9; CDR3 protein: CASSRGQGSPYEQYF
V gene: TRBV7-2; CDR3 protein: CASSLRLAGGPVLSEQFF
V gene: TRBV6-1; CDR3 protein: CASSETIDQTDTQYF
V gene: TRBV6-6; CDR3 protein: CASTEDRANPNTGELFF
V gene: TRBV7-2; CDR3 protein: CASSPTTGSRTYEQYF
V gene: TRBV6-1; CDR3 protein: CASSERGGRGTYEQYF
V gene: TRBV6-1; CDR3 protein: CASSEYDSGNTIYF
V gene: TRBV14; CDR3 protein: CASSQDQKLSYEQYF
V gene: TRBV6-1; CDR3 protein: CASNERRTSTDTQYF
V gene: TRBV7-2; CDR3 protein: CASSRGGRSTDTQYF
V gene: TRBV6-6; CDR3 protein: CASSYSSENSGNTIYF
V gene: TRBV7-8; CDR3 protein: CASSLARGAGELFF
V gene: TRBV4-3; CDR3 protein: CASSQQTGHYNEQFF
V gene: TRBV7-6; CDR3 protein: CASSTSRGKNEKLFF
V gene: TRBV12-3/TRBV12-4; CDR3 protein: CASSLGWQGASGELFF
V gene: TRBV20-1; CDR3 protein: CSASPGGYSYEQYF
V gene: TRBV12-3/TRBV12-4; CDR3 protein: CASSSPWTTGELFF
V gene: TRBV6-5; CDR3 protein: CASRQGGSTEAFF
V gene: TRBV28; CDR3 protein: CASAGARLNEQFF
V gene: TRBV27; CDR3 protein: CASSLWGREAFF
V gene: TRBV6-5; CDR3 protein: CASSFNGIGKLAGGPNTQYF
V gene: TRBV19; CDR3 protein: CASSPRDSSSEAFF
V gene: TRBV5-1; CDR3 protein: CASSLTGQGGEETQYF
V gene: TRBV20-1; CDR3 protein: CSASTRQYSNQPQHF
V gene: TRBV7-9; CDR3 protein: CASSFGLPDTQYF
V gene: TRBV4-3; CDR3 protein: CASSQDGRGTGYTF
V gene: TRBV10-3; CDR3 protein: CAISAGQEGNEQFF
V gene: TRBV5-3; CDR3 protein: CASRGSALSADNEQFF